The sequence of this T cell receptor (beta chain) was determined in a study of OX40 agonist ivuxolimab in advanced cancers. Overall study context: Ivuxolimab, an antibody acting as an agonist of OX40 (CD134), was used to treat patients. Prior therapy, whether anti-PD-1, anti-PD-L1 or anti-CTLA-4, was allowed, and 40% had some. Notes on the study in general: Among the lowest peripheral clonal expansion occurred in 0.1-3.0 mg/kg partial responders.

Trimming removed 1 base from V and 0 bases from J; junction bases left unmatched: 3. In germline, CDR1 is MNHNS, CDR2 SASEGT. The CDR3 totals 16 residues. This clone has only a few counts. The antigen remains undetermined. The data were produced by immunoSEQ multiplex PCR, yet TCRdb's version contains in-frame clones alone and is incomplete. The data hold tens of thousands of clones, with over 80% observed a single time. The specimen comprised CD4+ or CD8+ T cells sorted from blood, sampled in a trial of the OX40 agonist ivuxolimab. The sequence came from an adult with an advanced solid tumor such as melanoma, head and neck, liver or kidney cancer. This rearrangement joins TRBV6-1 to TRBJ2-4; 7 nucleotides align to TRBD1. The CDR3 reads CASSEGGQLAKNIQYF. In nucleotides, the CDR3 is TGTGCCAGCAGTGAAGGGGGACAGTTAGCCAAAAACATTCAGTACTTC.